Each of the 25 T cell receptor beta chains below was sequenced from the same sample in a study of spatial heterogeneity in lung cancer (dated by TCRdb to the late 2010s). Library creation used 5' RACE. Sequencing was performed on a NextSeq 500. TCRdb cleaned the public reads at Q25 with fastp, built clones with MiXCR and kept in-frame beta chains. Each CDR3 protein appears once, grouped with its most common genes and DNA. The sample table shows over 7,500 distinct CDR3 sequences, and about 2.7% are seen once. Clones ranked in the top ten supply roughly an eighth of the sample. The paper's findings and limits, for the study overall: A correlation was observed between the number of expanded intratumoral alpha and beta TCRs and the tumor nonsynonymous mutation count.

Their antigens are not known. The label giving this sample's time point can be read as: sample taken at primary tumor resection. Sequences were derived from lung tumor tissue, sampled at surgery. These receptors originate from a male donor with early-stage non-small cell lung cancer.

This clonotype was observed many times. The gene calls are TRBV29-1 and TRBJ1-1; 9 bases are a match to TRBD1. The germline V gene encodes CDR1 SQVTM and CDR2 ANQGSEA. V was clipped by 2 bases and J by 5 bases; unmatched bases: 15. The CDR3 sequence is 17 residues long. CDR3 DNA sequence: TGCAGCGTTGAACGAGGGACAGGGATGGTTCCTTATACTGAAGCTTTCTTT. This encodes CSVERGTGMVPYTEAFF.

This clonotype was picked up many times. J is TRBJ1-5 and V is TRBV2; TRBD1 might be the D (5 bases). The V gene lost 4 bases and the J gene lost 5 bases, with 9 bases spanning the gap. Per germline, CDR1 SNHLY and CDR2 FYNNEI. The CDR3 totals 13 residues. DNA for the CDR3: TGTGCCAGCAGTGCGGGGGGGGATCAGCCCCAGCATTTT. It translates to CASSAGGDQPQHF.

This clonotype has at least ten counts. The chain links TRBV6-5 to TRBJ1-1; 7 nucleotides line up with TRBD1. The CDR3 is 15 residues long. Per the germline V gene, CDR1 is MNHEY and CDR2 is SVGAGI. The J segment lost 0 bases and the V segment lost 6 bases, leaving 7 bases of the junction unmatched. DNA of the CDR3: TGTGCCAGCAGGAGGACAGGCTCAATGAACACTGAAGCTTTCTTT. As protein: CASRRTGSMNTEAFF.

By proportion, this clonotype is medium-sized (0.01 to 0.1%). V gene TRBV6-5 combines with J gene TRBJ1-1; D may be TRBD1 (5 bases). The ends were cut back, 2 bases at V and 3 bases at J, with 16 bases in the middle. This CDR3 has 16 residues. Germline V gene sequence: CDR1 MNHEY, CDR2 SVGAGI. CDR3 coding DNA: TGTGCCAGCAGTTACGGTGGGGCGAATGGTTACACTGAAGCTTTCTTT. This codes for CASSYGGANGYTEAFF.

In this sample, this clonotype turned up many times. The rearrangement joins TRBV18 to TRBJ1-2; no definite D call. The length of the CDR3 is 12 residues. Trimming took off 6 bases at V and 3 bases at J, with 8 bases between the two ends. Looked up from germline, CDR1 is KGHSH and CDR2 is LQKENI. In nucleotides, the CDR3 is TGTGCCAGCTCCATCGGCGACTATGGCTACACCTTC. Translation: CASSIGDYGYTF.

This clonotype is medium-sized in the sample. The chain couples TRBV4-2 to TRBJ2-5, with unresolved D. Germline CDR1 and CDR2: LGHNA and YNFKEQ. Trimming took off 1 base at V and 2 bases at J, with 5 bases between the two ends. The length of the CDR3 is 13 residues. The CDR3 sequence is CASSQGQQETQYF. The CDR3 DNA reads as TGTGCCAGCAGCCAAGGCCAACAAGAGACCCAGTACTTC.

This clonotype came up many times. This CDR3 is CASSLIGGGTEAFF. CDR3 coding DNA: TGTGCCAGCAGTTTGATAGGGGGAGGCACTGAAGCTTTCTTT. J is TRBJ1-1 and V is TRBV27; possible D gene TRBD1, 6 bases. The ends were cut back, 3 bases at V and 4 bases at J, with 12 bases in the middle. The CDR3 is 14 residues long. Per germline, CDR1 MNHEY and CDR2 SMNVEV (reference sequence).

This clonotype was counted many times. The chain employs TRBV6-5 and TRBJ1-1; no clear D gene. V lost 5 bases, J lost 1 base, and 8 bases lay in between. CDR1 and CDR2 (germline): MNHEY, SVGAGI. This CDR3 has 13 amino acids. The CDR3 region has the DNA TGTGCCAGCAGTAAATGGGGGAACACTGAAGCTTTCTTT. This sequence encodes CASSKWGNTEAFF.

The table lists this clonotype with many counts. V and J are TRBV6-1 and TRBJ1-1, with D perhaps matching TRBD1 (6 bases). The CDR3 covers 14 residues. Germline CDR1 and CDR2: MNHNS and SASEGT. V was pared by 7 bases and J by 6 bases, with 18 bases between. CDR3 bases: TGTGCCAGCATGGACAGCCGAAGGGTCGCTGAAGCTTTCTTT. Protein sequence: CASMDSRRVAEAFF.

This clonotype rates as medium-sized. The V and J genes are TRBV5-8 and TRBJ2-5; D remains ambiguous. Germline V gene data show CDR1 as SGHTS and CDR2 as YDEGEE. The length of the CDR3 is 14 residues. V dropped 2 bases and J dropped 1 base, with 9 bases sitting between them. The chain's CDR3 is CASSFLQAQETQYF. CDR3 coding DNA: TGTGCCAGCAGCTTTCTCCAGGCCCAAGAGACCCAGTACTTC.

This clonotype was seen many times. The chain couples TRBV7-8 to TRBJ2-1, with 8 bases that match TRBD2. Per germline, CDR1 SGHVS and CDR2 FQNEAQ. Losses at the gene ends were 6 bases for V and 7 bases for J; bases not matched to a gene: 14. This CDR3 comprises 16 residues. The chain's CDR3 is CASSLISGRRANEQFF. The CDR3 DNA sequence: TGTGCCAGCAGTTTGATAAGCGGGAGAAGAGCGAATGAGCAGTTCTTC.

The chain employs TRBV12-3 or TRBV12-4 and TRBJ1-4; 7 nucleotides match TRBD1. The V and J ends lost 6 bases and 2 bases, in that order; junction bases with no gene match: 6. This CDR3 has 15 residues. In DNA form, the CDR3 reads TGTGCCAGCAGGCAAGCAGGGGGTACTAATGAAAAACTGTTTTTT. This gives the protein CASRQAGGTNEKLFF.

This clonotype was recorded many times. The CDR3 nucleotides read TGTGCCACCAGCTTCTCTACTGGGGTAGGGGAGCAGTACTTC. Translating it yields CATSFSTGVGEQYF. The chain uses TRBV15 and TRBJ2-7; D is unresolved. Germline values: CDR1 LNHNV, CDR2 YYDKDF (reference sequence). Trimming left V 5 bases short and J 7 bases short, with 18 bases between. The CDR3 is 14 amino acids. Variable domain in full (rest from reference TRBV15 and TRBJ2-7): DAMVIQNPRYQVTQFGKPVTLSCSQTLNHNVMYWYQQKSSQAPKLLFHYYDKDFNNEADTPDNFQSRRPNTSFCFLDIRSPGLGDTAMYLCATSFSTGVGEQYFGPGTRLTVT.

By frequency in the sample, this clonotype is medium-sized (0.01 to 0.1%). The rearrangement joins TRBV7-9 to TRBJ1-2; D may be TRBD1 (6 bases). CDR1 and CDR2 (germline): SEHNR, FQNEAQ (reference sequence). The CDR3 runs to 15 residues. V gave up 5 bases and J gave up 0 bases, with 13 bases separating them. The CDR3 sequence is CASSLSRTANYGYTF. CDR3 bases: TGTGCCAGCAGCCTGTCTCGGACAGCTAACTATGGCTACACCTTC.

At least ten counts were recorded for this clonotype. The V gene is TRBV6-2 or TRBV6-3, the J gene TRBJ2-1; 7 bases are a match to TRBD2. Germline V lookup: CDR1 MNHEY, CDR2 SVGEGT. This CDR3 has 15 residues. J was trimmed by 5 bases and V by 2 bases; bases with no gene match: 6. The CDR3 bases are TGTGCCAGCAGTTACGGGTGGGGGGGAAACAATGAGCAGTTCTTC. It codes for CASSYGWGGNNEQFF.

This clonotype came up many times. This chain links TRBV11-2 with TRBJ2-2; D is unclear. V lost 5 bases to trimming and J lost 3 bases, with 10 bases between them. The CDR3 is made up of 14 amino acids. Germline V CDR1 and CDR2: SGHAT, FQNNGV. CDR3 coding DNA: TGTGCCAGCAGCGCTAGATTGGACACCGGGGAGCTGTTTTTT. Protein sequence: CASSARLDTGELFF.

A few counts support this clonotype. V gene TRBV20-1 combines with J gene TRBJ2-5; 8 positions agree with TRBD1. The V gene end was trimmed by 0 bases and the J gene end by 7 bases; junction bases not matched to a gene: 7. The length of the CDR3 is 14 residues. Germline V gene lookup returns CDR1 DFQATT and CDR2 SNEGSKA (reference sequence). CDR3 DNA: TGCAGTGCTAGAGAGACACAGGGGGGTTTGACCCAGTACTTC. Translating gives CSARETQGGLTQYF.

This clonotype was seen many times. The chain is built from TRBV7-9 and TRBJ2-5, with TRBD1 matching over 9 bases. With 2 bases clipped from V and 4 bases from J, the junction kept 5 bases outside the gene matches. Per germline, CDR1 SEHNR and CDR2 FQNEAQ (reference sequence). The CDR3 runs to 15 residues. Here the CDR3 reads CASSLLGQGRETQYF. As DNA, the CDR3 is TGTGCCAGCAGCTTACTGGGACAGGGAAGAGAGACCCAGTACTTC.

This clonotype qualifies as medium-sized. This chain uses TRBV10-3 with TRBJ2-5; tentatively, D is TRBD1 (5 bases). The V end lost 3 bases, the J end lost 0 bases, and 8 bases lay between the germline ends. This CDR3 spans 14 amino acids. Germline V lookup: CDR1 ENHRY, CDR2 SYGVKD. The CDR3 nucleotides read TGTGCCATCAGTGATAAGACAGACCAAGAGACCCAGTACTTC. It codes for CAISDKTDQETQYF.

This clonotype was counted at least ten times. The V and J genes are TRBV12-3 or TRBV12-4 and TRBJ2-5, with unresolved D. The CDR3 spans 12 residues. V was cut by 3 bases and J by 1 base, with 3 bases left in between. This CDR3 is CASSLLQETQYF. The CDR3, as DNA: TGTGCCAGCAGTTTGCTCCAAGAGACCCAGTACTTC.

This clonotype was counted many times. The chain joins TRBV11-2 to TRBJ1-6; D is undetermined. V was cut by 5 bases and J by 7 bases, with 9 bases left in between. The CDR3 spans 13 residues. Per the germline V gene, CDR1 is SGHAT and CDR2 is FQNNGV. The CDR3 DNA sequence: TGTGCCAGCAGCATGCCCGGGAATTCACCCCTCCACTTT. Its translation is CASSMPGNSPLHF. The full variable domain, its missing parts supplied by reference TRBV11-2 and TRBJ1-6, is EAGVAQSPRYKIIEKRQSVAFWCNPISGHATLYWYQQILGQGPKLLIQFQNNGVVDDSQLPKDRFSAERLKGVDSTLKIQPAKLEDSAVYLCASSMPGNSPLHFGNGTRLTVT.

There are many counts of this clonotype. The genes are TRBV30 and TRBJ2-2; 8 bases map to TRBD1. The junction had 6 bases not matched to a gene; V was cut back by 5 bases and J by 7 bases. The CDR3 consists of 13 residues. Germline CDR1 GTSNPN, CDR2 SVGIG (reference sequence). The CDR3 sequence: CAWGQGFIGELFF. CDR3 sequence (DNA): TGTGCCTGGGGACAGGGTTTCATCGGGGAGCTGTTTTTT.

In this sample, this clonotype turned up many times. The genes are TRBV19 and TRBJ2-5; 7 nucleotides align to TRBD1. V lost 2 bases, J lost 5 bases, and 5 bases stayed unmatched. Germline V lookup: CDR1 LNHDA, CDR2 SQIVND (reference sequence). The CDR3 runs to 14 residues. CDR3 protein: CASSIQGEWETQYF. The CDR3 DNA follows: TGTGCCAGTAGTATACAGGGGGAGTGGGAGACCCAGTACTTC.

This clonotype has at least ten counts. The gene calls are TRBV19 and TRBJ2-1, with a possible D match to TRBD2 (5 bases). The CDR3 runs 11 residues. Germline assignment: CDR1 LNHDA and CDR2 SQIVND (reference sequence). Deletions cut 9 bases from V and 7 bases from J, with 10 bases between. The CDR3 loop reads CASSTGNEQFF. The CDR3 nucleotides are TGTGCCAGCTCCACGGGGAATGAGCAGTTCTTC.

This clonotype was picked up many times. A read error may produce the germline difference seen at one junction end. The genes are TRBV7-7 and TRBJ2-2, with TRBD1 matching 9 bases. This CDR3 contains 15 residues. Germline V CDR1 and CDR2: SSHAT, FNYEAQ (reference sequence). The chain's CDR3 is CASSLKTGGTGELFF. The CDR3 DNA sequence: TGTGCTAGCAGCTTAAAGACAGGGGGGACCGGGGAGCTGTTTTTT.